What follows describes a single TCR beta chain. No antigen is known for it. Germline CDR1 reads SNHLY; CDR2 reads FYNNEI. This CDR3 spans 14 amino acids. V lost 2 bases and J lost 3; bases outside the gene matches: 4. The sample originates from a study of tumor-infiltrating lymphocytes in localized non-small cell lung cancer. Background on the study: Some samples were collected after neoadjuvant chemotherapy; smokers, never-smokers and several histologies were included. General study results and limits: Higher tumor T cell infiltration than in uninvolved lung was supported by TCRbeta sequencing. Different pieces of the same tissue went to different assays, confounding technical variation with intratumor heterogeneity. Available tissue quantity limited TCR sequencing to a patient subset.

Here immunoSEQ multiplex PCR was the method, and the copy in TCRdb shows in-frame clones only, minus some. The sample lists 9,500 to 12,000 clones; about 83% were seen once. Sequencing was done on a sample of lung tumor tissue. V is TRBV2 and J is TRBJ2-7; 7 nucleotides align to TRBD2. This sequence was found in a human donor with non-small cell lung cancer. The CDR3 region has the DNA TGTGCCAGCAGTGAAAAGGCGGGAGTCTACGAGCAGTACTTC. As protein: CASSEKAGVYEQYF.